Each of the 30 T cell receptor beta chains below was sequenced from the same sample in a study of blood T cell repertoires in COVID-19. Sequencing used immunoSEQ multiplex PCR; TCRdb keeps in-frame clones, though not all of them. In the table there are about 120,000 clones, 84% of which are singletons. The sample consisted of PBMCs or T cells enriched from blood (not recorded which). The receptor set was obtained from a woman aged 30 to 39 who had recovered from COVID-19.

The rearrangement links TRBV28 to TRBJ1-5; 10 bases are shared with TRBD1. The CDR3 covers 16 residues. V shed 4 bases and J 2 bases; nucleotides not matched to a gene: 5. Germline V CDR1 and CDR2: MDHEN, SYDVKM. CDR3 amino acids: CASSWGGTGGNQPQHF. The CDR3 DNA is TGTGCCAGCAGTTGGGGCGGGACAGGGGGCAATCAGCCCCAGCATTTT.

The chain joins TRBV15 to TRBJ2-3, with TRBD2 matching 10 bases. V lost 0 bases to trimming and J lost 3 bases; unmatched junction nucleotides: 9. The CDR3 consists of 18 residues. The germline CDR1 and CDR2 sequences are LNHNV and YYDKDF (reference sequence). This CDR3 is CATSRDLFSAGGTDTQYF. Here the CDR3 DNA reads TGTGCCACCAGCAGAGATCTATTTTCAGCGGGAGGGACAGATACGCAGTATTTT.

V usage is TRBV7-3 and J usage is TRBJ2-7; 9 nucleotides align to TRBD2. Germline CDR1 reads SGHTA; CDR2 reads FQGTGA. V was clipped by 3 bases and J by 5 bases; unmatched bases: 5. The CDR3 runs 14 residues. CDR3 nucleotide sequence: TGTGCCAGCAGCTTTAGCGGGAGTTCCCACGAGCAGTACTTC. Residues: CASSFSGSSHEQYF.

The V gene is TRBV4-1, the J gene TRBJ2-6; no reliable D call. The CDR3 consists of 16 residues. V was shortened by 5 bases and J by 0 bases, with 11 bases between the two germline ends. The germline CDR1 and CDR2 sequences are MGHRA and YSYEKL. CDR3 loop: CASSDPVSSGANVLTF. In DNA, the CDR3 is TGCGCCAGCAGCGATCCGGTAAGCTCTGGGGCCAACGTCCTGACTTTC.

The rearrangement uses TRBV18 and TRBJ1-6; no reliable D call. The CDR3 has 15 residues. The V end was cut by 4 bases, the J end by 7 bases, with 14 bases between. CDR1 is KGHSH and CDR2 is LQKENI in the germline V gene. The CDR3 bases are TGTGCCAGCTCACTGGTTGGGCAGATAAATTCACCCCTCCACTTT. Its protein product is CASSLVGQINSPLHF.

The chain uses TRBV9 and TRBJ2-4; 8 bases line up with TRBD1. There are 17 residues in the CDR3. Per germline, CDR1 SGDLS and CDR2 YYNGEE. The junction had 16 bases not matched to a gene; V was cut back by 3 bases and J by 8 bases. DNA of the CDR3: TGTGCCAGCAGCGAGGGGACAGGATGGGATGAGGGGGACATTCAGTACTTC. Translating it yields CASSEGTGWDEGDIQYF.

J is TRBJ2-7 and V is TRBV28; TRBD2 agrees at 10 bases. Germline CDR1 reads MDHEN; CDR2 reads SYDVKM. V gave up 3 bases and J gave up 0 bases; unmatched junction bases: 8. The CDR3 has 17 amino acids. The CDR3 bases are TGTGCCAGCAGTTTGAGGACTAGCGGCCCTACCTCCTACGAGCAGTACTTC. Translating it yields CASSLRTSGPTSYEQYF.

The chain joins TRBV20-1 to TRBJ1-5, with D unresolved. Germline-derived CDR1 and CDR2 are DFQATT and SNEGSKA (reference sequence). V was cut by 3 bases and J by 7 bases, with 10 bases left in between. There are 12 residues in the CDR3. The CDR3 coding sequence is TGCAGTGCTAGTCTGGGCGTCCAGCCCCAGCATTTT. Translation gives CSASLGVQPQHF.

The V and J genes are TRBV7-6 and TRBJ2-7; 7 nucleotides match TRBD2. This CDR3 comprises 15 residues. In germline, CDR1 is SGHVS, CDR2 FNYEAQ. J gave up 7 bases and V 4 bases, and 13 bases lay outside the gene matches. CDR3 coding DNA: TGTGCCAGCAGCTATAGGGCGGGAGCAATAAGGGAGCAGTACTTC. It codes for CASSYRAGAIREQYF.

This chain uses TRBV28 with TRBJ1-2; unclear D gene. The germline V gene has CDR1 MDHEN and CDR2 SYDVKM. The CDR3 is 12 amino acids. Between the trimmed V and J ends, which lost 2 bases and 6 bases, there was a span of 7 bases. CDR3 sequence reads: CASSLTTHGYTF. The CDR3 DNA follows: TGTGCCAGCAGTTTAACTACTCATGGCTACACCTTC.

The genes are TRBV15 and TRBJ2-4; the D gene is possibly TRBD2 (6 bases). The CDR3 contains 15 residues. V was cut by 8 bases and J by 3 bases, with 17 bases left in between. Germline V gene lookup returns CDR1 LNHNV and CDR2 YYDKDF (reference sequence). CDR3 nucleotides: TGTGCCACCTCGGGCGGGACCCCGGGCAAAAACATTCAGTACTTC. Its translation: CATSGGTPGKNIQYF.

The CDR3 sequence: CASSPWTSGSNEQFF. Here the CDR3 DNA reads TGTGCCAGCAGCCCATGGACTAGCGGGAGCAATGAGCAGTTCTTC. V is TRBV7-8 and J is TRBJ2-1; TRBD2 agrees at 13 bases. Trimming cost V 5 bases and J 6 bases; bases outside gene matches: 4. This CDR3 has 15 amino acids. Germline CDR1 SGHVS, CDR2 FQNEAQ.

The V gene is TRBV7-2, the J gene TRBJ2-1; 9 bases map to TRBD1. The CDR3 runs to 18 residues. V was pared by 0 bases and J by 2 bases, with 8 bases of the junction left unmatched. Looked up from germline, CDR1 is SGHTA and CDR2 is FQGNSA. CDR3: CASSLAVGGTGTYNEQFF. Written as DNA, the CDR3 is TGTGCCAGCAGCTTAGCTGTAGGTGGGACAGGGACCTACAATGAGCAGTTCTTC. The variable domain in full, with the rest retrieved from reference TRBV7-2 and TRBJ2-1, is GAGVSQSPSNKVTEKGKDVELRCDPISGHTALYWYRQSLGQGLEFLIYFQGNSAPDKSGLPSDRFSAERTGGSVSTLTIQRTQQEDSAVYLCASSLAVGGTGTYNEQFFGPGTRLTVL.

The sample holds a few counts of this clone. The chain uses TRBV5-4 and TRBJ2-2; maybe TRBD2 (5 bases). V gave up 2 bases and J gave up 5 bases, with 10 bases separating them. There are 14 residues in the CDR3. Germline CDR1 SGHNT, CDR2 YYREEE (reference sequence). This CDR3 reads CASSFGLLTGELFF. Here the CDR3 DNA reads TGTGCCAGCAGCTTCGGACTCCTAACCGGGGAGCTGTTTTTT.

The J gene is TRBJ2-1, the V gene TRBV7-2, with 10 bases matching TRBD1. The CDR3 runs to 15 residues. Germline loops: CDR1 SGHTA, CDR2 FQGNSA. Trimming at V came to 3 bases and at J to 9 bases, leaving 8 bases not matched to a gene. This CDR3 is CASSFTGQGYSEQFF. The CDR3 DNA sequence: TGTGCCAGCAGCTTTACGGGACAGGGGTATAGTGAGCAGTTCTTC.

The V gene is TRBV7-2, the J gene TRBJ2-7, with D possibly being TRBD2 (7 bases). The V end was cut by 3 bases, the J end by 0 bases, with 12 bases between. CDR3 length: 15 residues. The germline CDR1 and CDR2 sequences are SGHTA and FQGNSA. CDR3 bases: TGTGCCAGCAGCTTCCCGGGGGGCGGCTCCTACGAGCAGTACTTC. It is translated as CASSFPGGGSYEQYF.

The J gene is TRBJ1-1, the V gene TRBV9; 7 nucleotides match TRBD1. The germline CDR1 and CDR2 sequences are SGDLS and YYNGEE. The CDR3 has 15 amino acids. V lost 1 base and J lost 2; bases outside the gene matches: 5. The CDR3 is CASSVRAGGNTEAFF. The DNA of the CDR3 is TGTGCCAGCAGCGTACGGGCAGGGGGTAACACTGAAGCTTTCTTT.

The chain carries TRBV5-1 and TRBJ2-7; 15 bases align to TRBD2. Looked up from germline, CDR1 is SGHRS and CDR2 is YFSETQ. The CDR3 runs 17 residues. V dropped 4 bases and J dropped 5; count of bases not matched to a gene: 10. CDR3: CASSPGLAGGPGDEQYF. The DNA for the CDR3 is TGCGCCAGCAGCCCTGGACTAGCGGGAGGGCCCGGGGACGAGCAGTACTTC.

As for this clone: A much larger clone is a single base away; this may be a read error. The chain joins TRBV6-1 to TRBJ2-3; TRBD2 aligns across 8 bases. CDR1 and CDR2 from the germline V gene are MNHNS and SASEGT. This CDR3 spans 14 amino acids. CDR3 in DNA: TGTGCCAGCAGTCAAGCGGGAGGCACAGATACGCAGTATTTT. Translating gives CASSQAGGTDTQYF.

The rearrangement links TRBV10-2 to TRBJ2-1; 12 bases fit TRBD2. The V segment lost 8 bases and the J segment 7 bases; nucleotides outside the gene matches: 9. Germline CDR1 reads WSHSY; CDR2 reads SAAADI. CDR3 size: 15 residues. The CDR3 sequence: CASRRTSGTKNEQFF. CDR3 nucleotides: TGCGCCAGCCGTCGGACTAGCGGGACAAAGAATGAGCAGTTCTTC.

The chain couples TRBV7-9 to TRBJ2-1; 13 bases are a match to TRBD2. Germline V gene lookup returns CDR1 SEHNR and CDR2 FQNEAQ (reference sequence). CDR3 length: 15 amino acids. Trimming took 5 bases from V and 6 from J; bases not matched to a gene: 4. In nucleotides, the CDR3 is TGTGCCAGCAGCGGACTAGCGGGAGTACGCAATGAGCAGTTCTTC. Translation gives CASSGLAGVRNEQFF. Complete variable domain (other parts from reference TRBV7-9 and TRBJ2-1): DTGVSQNPRHKITKRGQNVTFRCDPISEHNRLYWYRQTLGQGPEFLTYFQNEAQLEKSRLLSDRFSAERPKGSFSTLEIQRTEQGDSAMYLCASSGLAGVRNEQFFGPGTRLTVL.

The chain is built from TRBV6-5 and TRBJ1-5, with D perhaps matching TRBD1 (5 bases). In germline, CDR1 is MNHEY, CDR2 SVGAGI. The CDR3 consists of 13 residues. V was shortened by 7 bases and J by 3 bases, with 10 bases between the two germline ends. CDR3 protein: CASTRVSNQPQHF. CDR3 DNA: TGTGCCAGCACCAGGGTCTCCAATCAGCCCCAGCATTTT.

This chain joins TRBV19 and TRBJ2-4; TRBD1 agrees at 7 bases. V lost 4 bases, J lost 10 bases, and 13 bases stayed unmatched. Germline lookup yields CDR1 LNHDA and CDR2 SQIVND (reference sequence). This CDR3 has 15 residues. The CDR3 DNA is TGTGCCAGTAGTACCTCGGGACAGCCCAAAGGGATTCAGTACTTC. Translating it yields CASSTSGQPKGIQYF.

The chain employs TRBV3-1 (or the pseudogene TRBV3-2) and TRBJ2-2; D perhaps matches TRBD2 (6 bases). This CDR3 region has 15 residues. The V gene lost 4 bases and the J gene lost 2 bases, with 11 bases spanning the gap. Germline V CDR1 and CDR2: LGHDT, YNNKEL (reference sequence). The CDR3 sequence: CASSPGLVNTGELFF. DNA of the CDR3: TGTGCCAGCAGCCCGGGACTGGTAAACACCGGGGAGCTGTTTTTT.

The CDR3 is CASSQATGSLNYGYTF. In DNA form, the CDR3 reads TGCGCCAGCAGCCAAGCCACAGGGTCCCTTAACTATGGCTACACCTTC. The chain employs TRBV4-3 and TRBJ1-2, with a weak D call TRBD1 (6 bases). CDR3 length: 16 amino acids. The V gene's germline CDR1 is LGHNA and CDR2 YSLEER. V was shortened by 1 base and J by 1 base, with 13 bases between the two germline ends.

The chain uses TRBV7-6 and TRBJ2-7; 12 nucleotides match TRBD2. Germline-derived CDR1 and CDR2 are SGHVS and FNYEAQ. The CDR3 runs 15 residues. J gave up 7 bases and V 5 bases, and 9 bases lay outside the gene matches. DNA for the CDR3: TGTGCCAGCAGCAACCCCCTAGCGGGAGGGCCGGAGCAGTACTTC. Residues: CASSNPLAGGPEQYF. Full variable domain (outside the CDR3, taken from reference TRBV7-6 and TRBJ2-7): GAGVSQSPRYKVTKRGQDVALRCDPISGHVSLYWYRQALGQGPEFLTYFNYEAQQDKSGLPNDRFSAERPEGSISTLTIQRTEQRDSAMYRCASSNPLAGGPEQYFGPGTRLTVT.

The count of this clone is one. This chain joins TRBV28 and TRBJ1-4, with 9 bases that match TRBD1. The trim removed 1 base at V and 1 base at J, leaving 4 bases unmatched. Germline V gives CDR1 MDHEN, CDR2 SYDVKM. There are 17 residues in the CDR3. The CDR3 here is CASSLSGQGLTNEKLFF. The CDR3, as DNA: TGTGCCAGCAGTTTATCAGGACAGGGGCTAACTAATGAAAAACTGTTTTTT.

This chain uses TRBV28 with TRBJ2-1; 15 nucleotides line up with TRBD2. CDR1 and CDR2 from the germline V gene are MDHEN and SYDVKM. This CDR3 has 17 residues. Unmatched junction bases numbered 7, after V lost 4 bases and J lost 6 bases. CDR3 nucleotides: TGTGCCAGCAGTTGGACTAGCGGGGGGGAGTGGAGCAATGAGCAGTTCTTC. Protein product: CASSWTSGGEWSNEQFF.

The CDR3 nucleotides are TGTGCCTGGAGTGTTGGGGGGGTTACAGATACGCAGTATTTT. It encodes CAWSVGGVTDTQYF. The chain joins TRBV30 to TRBJ2-3; the match to TRBD2 covers 7 bases. This CDR3 region has 14 residues. Germline CDR1 GTSNPN, CDR2 SVGIG (reference sequence). The V gene end was trimmed by 0 bases and the J gene end by 3 bases; junction bases not matched to a gene: 3.

The chain joins TRBV4-3 to TRBJ1-6; 11 nucleotides line up with TRBD1. With 5 bases clipped from V and 9 bases from J, the junction kept 9 bases outside the gene matches. The CDR3 is 16 residues long. Germline values: CDR1 LGHNA, CDR2 YSLEER. The CDR3 reads CASSSQTGTGGSPLHF. CDR3 coding DNA: TGCGCCAGCAGCTCTCAAACCGGGACAGGGGGTTCACCCCTCCACTTT.